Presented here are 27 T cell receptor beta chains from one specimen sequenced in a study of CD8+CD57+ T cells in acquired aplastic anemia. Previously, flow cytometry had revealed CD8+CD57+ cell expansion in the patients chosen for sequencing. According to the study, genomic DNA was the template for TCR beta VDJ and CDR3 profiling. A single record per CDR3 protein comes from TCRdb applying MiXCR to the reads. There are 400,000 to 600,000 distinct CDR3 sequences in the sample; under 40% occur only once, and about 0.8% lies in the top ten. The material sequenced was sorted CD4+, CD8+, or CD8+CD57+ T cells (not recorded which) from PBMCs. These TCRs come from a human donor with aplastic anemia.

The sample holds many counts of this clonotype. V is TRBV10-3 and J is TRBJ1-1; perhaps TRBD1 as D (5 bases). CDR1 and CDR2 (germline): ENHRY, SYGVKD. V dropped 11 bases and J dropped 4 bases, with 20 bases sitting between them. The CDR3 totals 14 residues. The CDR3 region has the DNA TGTGCCGTTCAGGGCACCGGTTTGGTCACTGAAGCTTTCTTT. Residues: CAVQGTGLVTEAFF.

The CDR3 region is CASSLRQGQGNTEAFF. CDR3 sequence (DNA): TGTGCCAGCAGCTTAAGACAGGGGCAGGGGAACACTGAAGCTTTCTTT. J is TRBJ1-1 and V is TRBV6-1; 8 nucleotides align to TRBD1. Germline CDR1 reads MNHNS; CDR2 reads SASEGT. V was clipped by 6 bases and J by 1 base; unmatched bases: 10. This CDR3 region has 16 residues.

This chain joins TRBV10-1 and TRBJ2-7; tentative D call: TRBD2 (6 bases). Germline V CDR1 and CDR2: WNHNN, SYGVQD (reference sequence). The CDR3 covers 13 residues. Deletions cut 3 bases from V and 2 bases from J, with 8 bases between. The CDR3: CASSDPGAYEQYF. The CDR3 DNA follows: TGCGCCAGCAGTGATCCGGGGGCCTACGAGCAGTACTTC.

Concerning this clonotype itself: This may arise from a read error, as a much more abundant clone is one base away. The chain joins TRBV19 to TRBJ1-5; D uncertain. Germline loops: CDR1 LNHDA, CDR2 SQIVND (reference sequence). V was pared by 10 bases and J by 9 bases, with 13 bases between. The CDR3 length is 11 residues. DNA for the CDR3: TGTGCCACCGCAGACTGTTCGCCCCAGCATTTT. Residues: CATADCSPQHF.

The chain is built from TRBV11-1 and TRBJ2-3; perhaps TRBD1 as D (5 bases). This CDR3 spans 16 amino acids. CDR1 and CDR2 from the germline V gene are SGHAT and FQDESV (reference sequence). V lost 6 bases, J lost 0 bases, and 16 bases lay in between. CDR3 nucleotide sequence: TGTGCCAGCAGTCCCGGGCCCCAGGGCAGCACAGATACGCAGTATTTT. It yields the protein CASSPGPQGSTDTQYF.

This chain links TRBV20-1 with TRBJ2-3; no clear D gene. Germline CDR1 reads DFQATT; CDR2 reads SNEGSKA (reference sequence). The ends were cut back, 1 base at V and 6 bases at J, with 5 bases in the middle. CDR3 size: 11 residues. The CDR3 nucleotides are TGCAGTGCTAGAGCTGCTGATACGCAGTATTTT. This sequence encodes CSARAADTQYF.

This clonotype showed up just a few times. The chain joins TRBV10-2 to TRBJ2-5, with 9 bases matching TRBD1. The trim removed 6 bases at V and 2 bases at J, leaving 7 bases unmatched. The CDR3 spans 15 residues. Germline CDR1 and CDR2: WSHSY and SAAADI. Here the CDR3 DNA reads TGCGCCAGCAGGGCGACAGGGGGGGGACAAGAGACCCAGTACTTC. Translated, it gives CASRATGGGQETQYF.

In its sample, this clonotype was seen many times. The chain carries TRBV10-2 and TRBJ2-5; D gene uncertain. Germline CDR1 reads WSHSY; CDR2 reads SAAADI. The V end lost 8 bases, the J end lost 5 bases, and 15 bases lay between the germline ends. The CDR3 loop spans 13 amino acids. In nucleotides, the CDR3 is TGCGCCAGCTCATCTACCAGCGTGGAGACCCAGTACTTC. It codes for CASSSTSVETQYF.

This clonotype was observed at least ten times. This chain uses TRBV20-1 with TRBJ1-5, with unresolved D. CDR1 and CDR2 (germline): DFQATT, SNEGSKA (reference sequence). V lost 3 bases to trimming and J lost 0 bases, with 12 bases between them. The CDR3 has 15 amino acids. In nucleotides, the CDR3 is TGCAGTGCTAGTTTGAGCCACTATAGCAATCAGCCCCAGCATTTT. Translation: CSASLSHYSNQPQHF.

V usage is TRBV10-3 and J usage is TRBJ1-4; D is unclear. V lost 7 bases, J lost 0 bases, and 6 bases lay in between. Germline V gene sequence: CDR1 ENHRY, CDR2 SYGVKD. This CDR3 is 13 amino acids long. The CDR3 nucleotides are TGTGCCATCAAGGCAGCAACTAATGAAAAACTGTTTTTT. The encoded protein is CAIKAATNEKLFF.

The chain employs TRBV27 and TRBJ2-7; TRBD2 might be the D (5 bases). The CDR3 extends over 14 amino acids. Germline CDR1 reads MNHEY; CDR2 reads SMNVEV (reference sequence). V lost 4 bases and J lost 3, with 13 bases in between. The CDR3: CASSSDGGVYEQYF. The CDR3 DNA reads TGTGCCAGCAGTTCGGACGGAGGCGTCTACGAGCAGTACTTC.

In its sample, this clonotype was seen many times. In nucleotides, the CDR3 is TGTGCCAGCAGAGAGACGAGAGCGGGAGGGCCTGGTGAGCAGTACTTC. Translated: CASRETRAGGPGEQYF. The rearrangement uses TRBV2 and TRBJ2-7; 10 bases fit TRBD2. After removal of 6 bases from V and 7 bases from J, the junction contained 15 bases not matched to a gene. Germline assignment: CDR1 SNHLY and CDR2 FYNNEI. CDR3 length: 16 amino acids.

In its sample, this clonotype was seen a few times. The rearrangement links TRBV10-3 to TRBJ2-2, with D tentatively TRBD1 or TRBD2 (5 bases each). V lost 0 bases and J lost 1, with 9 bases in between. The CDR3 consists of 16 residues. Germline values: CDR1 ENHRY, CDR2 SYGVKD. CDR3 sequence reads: CAISESGPVNTGELFF. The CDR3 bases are TGTGCCATCAGTGAGTCGGGACCAGTGAACACCGGGGAGCTGTTTTTT.

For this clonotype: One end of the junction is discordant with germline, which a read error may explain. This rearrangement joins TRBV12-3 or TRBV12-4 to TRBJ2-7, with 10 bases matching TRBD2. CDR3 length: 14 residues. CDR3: CASSSSGGVYGQYF. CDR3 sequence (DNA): TGTGCCAGCAGTTCAAGCGGGGGGGTCTACGGGCAGTACTTC.

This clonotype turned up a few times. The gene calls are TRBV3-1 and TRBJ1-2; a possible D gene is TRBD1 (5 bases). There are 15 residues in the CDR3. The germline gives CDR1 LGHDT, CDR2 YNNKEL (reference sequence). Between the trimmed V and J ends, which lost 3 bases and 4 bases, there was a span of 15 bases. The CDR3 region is CASSQDAGYGYGYTF. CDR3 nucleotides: TGTGCCAGCAGCCAGGATGCAGGGTACGGCTATGGCTACACCTTC.

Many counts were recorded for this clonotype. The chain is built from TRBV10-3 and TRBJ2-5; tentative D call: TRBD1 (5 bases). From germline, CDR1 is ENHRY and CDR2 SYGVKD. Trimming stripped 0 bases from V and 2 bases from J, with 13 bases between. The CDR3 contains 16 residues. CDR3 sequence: CAISESVVRAQETQYF. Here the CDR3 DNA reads TGTGCCATCAGTGAGTCGGTCGTCAGGGCGCAAGAGACCCAGTACTTC.

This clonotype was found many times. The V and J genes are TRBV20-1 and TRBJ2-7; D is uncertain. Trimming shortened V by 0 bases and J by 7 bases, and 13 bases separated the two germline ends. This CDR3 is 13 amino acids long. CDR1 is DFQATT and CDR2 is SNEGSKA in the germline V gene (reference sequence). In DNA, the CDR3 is TGCAGTGCTAGAGACATAGTTTCGTGGGAGCAGTACTTC. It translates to CSARDIVSWEQYF.

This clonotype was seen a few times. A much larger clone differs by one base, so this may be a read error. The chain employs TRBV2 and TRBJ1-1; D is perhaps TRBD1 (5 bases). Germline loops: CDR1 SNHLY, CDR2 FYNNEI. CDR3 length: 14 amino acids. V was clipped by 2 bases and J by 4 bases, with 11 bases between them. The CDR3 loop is CASSEQGGGTEAFF. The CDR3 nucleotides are TGTGCCAGCAGTGAACAGGGAGGAGGCACTGAAGCTTTCTTT. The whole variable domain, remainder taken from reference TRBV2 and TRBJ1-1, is EPEVTQTPSHQVTQMGQEVILRCVPISNHLYFYWYRQILGQKVEFLVSFYNNEISEKSEIFDDQFSVERPDGSNFTLKIRSTKLEDSAMYFCASSEQGGGTEAFFGQGTRLTVV.

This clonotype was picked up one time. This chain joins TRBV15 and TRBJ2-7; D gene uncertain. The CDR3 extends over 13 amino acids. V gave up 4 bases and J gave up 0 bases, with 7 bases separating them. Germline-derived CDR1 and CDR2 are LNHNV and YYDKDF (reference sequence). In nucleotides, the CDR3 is TGTGCCACCAGCACGTCGGACTCCTACGAGCAGTACTTC. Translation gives CATSTSDSYEQYF.

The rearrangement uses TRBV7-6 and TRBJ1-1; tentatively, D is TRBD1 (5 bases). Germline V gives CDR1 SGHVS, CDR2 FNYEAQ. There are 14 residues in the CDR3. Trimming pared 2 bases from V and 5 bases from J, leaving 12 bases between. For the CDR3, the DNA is TGTGCCAGCAGCTTATTGGGGGGAGGGACTGAAGCTTTCTTT. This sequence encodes CASSLLGGGTEAFF. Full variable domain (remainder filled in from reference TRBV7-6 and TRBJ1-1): GAGVSQSPRYKVTKRGQDVALRCDPISGHVSLYWYRQALGQGPEFLTYFNYEAQQDKSGLPNDRFSAERPEGSISTLTIQRTEQRDSAMYRCASSLLGGGTEAFFGQGTRLTVV.

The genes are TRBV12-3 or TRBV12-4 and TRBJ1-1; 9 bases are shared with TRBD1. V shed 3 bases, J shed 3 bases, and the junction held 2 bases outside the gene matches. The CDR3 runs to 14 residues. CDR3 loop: CASSFNRGHTEAFF. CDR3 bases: TGTGCCAGCAGTTTCAACAGGGGGCACACTGAAGCTTTCTTT.

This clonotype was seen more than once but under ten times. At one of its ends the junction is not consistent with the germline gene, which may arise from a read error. CDR3 amino acids: CATSKPGGGETQHF. Written as DNA, the CDR3 is TGTGCCACCAGCAAACCAGGGGGAGGGGAGACCCAGCACTTC. The chain is built from TRBV15 and TRBJ2-5; D assignment may be TRBD1 or TRBD2 (7 bases each). The CDR3 is 14 residues long. Germline-derived CDR1 and CDR2 are LNHNV and YYDKDF (reference sequence).

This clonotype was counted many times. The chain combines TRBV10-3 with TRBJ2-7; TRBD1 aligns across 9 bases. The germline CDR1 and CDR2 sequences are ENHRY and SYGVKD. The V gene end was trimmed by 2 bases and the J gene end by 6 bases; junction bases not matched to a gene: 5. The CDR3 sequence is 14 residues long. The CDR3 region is CAISETGTGTEQYF. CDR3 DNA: TGTGCCATCAGTGAGACCGGGACAGGGACCGAGCAGTACTTC.

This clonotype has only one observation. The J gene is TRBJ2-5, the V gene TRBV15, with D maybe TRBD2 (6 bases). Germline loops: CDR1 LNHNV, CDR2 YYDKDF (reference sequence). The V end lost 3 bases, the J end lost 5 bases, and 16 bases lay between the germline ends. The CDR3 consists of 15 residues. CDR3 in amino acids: CATSSAGTTRETQYF. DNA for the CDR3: TGTGCCACCAGCAGCGCGGGGACCACCCGGGAGACCCAGTACTTC.

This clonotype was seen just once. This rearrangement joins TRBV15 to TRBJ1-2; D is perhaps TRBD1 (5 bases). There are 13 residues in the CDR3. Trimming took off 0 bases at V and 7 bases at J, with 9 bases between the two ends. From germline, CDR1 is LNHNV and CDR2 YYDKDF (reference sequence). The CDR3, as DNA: TGTGCCACCAGCAGAGATGGGGCCAGTGGCTACACCTTC. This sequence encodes CATSRDGASGYTF.

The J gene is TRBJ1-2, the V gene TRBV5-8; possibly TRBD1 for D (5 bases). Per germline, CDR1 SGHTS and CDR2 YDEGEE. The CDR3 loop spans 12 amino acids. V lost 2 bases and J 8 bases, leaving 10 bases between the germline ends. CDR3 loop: CASSFAGRGYTF. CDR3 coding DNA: TGTGCCAGCAGCTTCGCAGGGAGAGGCTACACCTTC.

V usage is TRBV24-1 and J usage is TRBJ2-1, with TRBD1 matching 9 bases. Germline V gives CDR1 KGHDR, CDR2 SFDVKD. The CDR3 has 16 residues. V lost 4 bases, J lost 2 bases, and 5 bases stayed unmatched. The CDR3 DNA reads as TGTGCCACCAGTGAGGGAAGGACAGGGGCCTACAATGAGCAGTTCTTC. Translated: CATSEGRTGAYNEQFF.